This is a list of T cell receptor beta chains from one sample in a study of T cells after yellow fever vaccination. TCRdb passed the 5' RACE reads through MiXCR, listing each CDR3 protein once. The data contain roughly 45,000 distinct CDR3 sequences, under 8% of them singletons. This specimen consisted of CD8+ T cells not binding an NS4B(214-222) dextramer, sorted from PBMCs, obtained 45 days after the yellow fever booster vaccination. The receptors were sampled from a man aged 25 to 40 who received the YFV17D yellow fever vaccine. The CDR3 runs from the conserved cysteine through the conserved F or W. A D gene is named only where the DNA matches it firmly. The size of a clone is reported for some rows only, either as once, few or many, or as a class for expanded clones.

TRBV20-1,-,TRBD2,TRBJ2-7,CSARVPGLAEFEQYF,TGCAGTGCTAGAGTACCGGGACTAGCGGAGTTCGAGCAGTACTTC
TRBV21-1,many,-,TRBJ2-7,CASSKGTSAYSYEQYF,TGTGCCAGCAGCAAAGGGACCAGCGCCTATTCCTACGAGCAGTACTTC
TRBV29-1,many,-,TRBJ2-3,CSVDLARGTDTQYF,TGCAGCGTTGACCTAGCGAGGGGCACAGATACGCAGTATTTT
TRBV30,-,-,TRBJ2-5,CAWSVLVYQETQYF,TGTGCCTGGAGTGTACTGGTATACCAAGAGACCCAGTACTTC
TRBV5-1,many,TRBD1,TRBJ1-2,CASSRREPRGPGGYTF,TGCGCCAGCAGCCGAAGGGAGCCCAGGGGGCCGGGTGGCTACACCTTC
TRBV11-3,few,-,TRBJ2-2,CASSEGGSTGELFF,TGTGCCAGCAGCGAGGGGGGGAGCACCGGGGAGCTGTTTTTT
TRBV5-6,many,TRBD2,TRBJ2-4,CASSLVAGESVHIQYF,TGTGCCAGCAGCTTGGTAGCGGGAGAATCCGTGCACATTCAGTACTTC
TRBV7-9,many,-,TRBJ2-1,CASSLGPGVGQFF,TGTGCCAGCAGCCTCGGGCCGGGTGTTGGGCAGTTCTTC
TRBV4-3,many,TRBD2,TRBJ2-2,CASSRRLATTGELFF,TGCGCCAGCAGTCGGAGACTAGCGACCACCGGGGAGCTGTTTTTT
TRBV11-2,few,TRBD2,TRBJ2-5,CASNLGGQETQYF,TGTGCCAGCAACTTGGGGGGGCAAGAGACCCAGTACTTC
TRBV5-6,-,-,TRBJ2-5,CAIGSGFPETQYF,TGTGCCATCGGCTCGGGGTTCCCCGAGACCCAGTACTTC
TRBV2,many,-,TRBJ2-4,CASELVRDIQYF,TGTGCCAGCGAACTAGTAAGGGACATTCAGTACTTC
TRBV10-2,many,TRBD1,TRBJ2-5,CASGTRTGSDRETQYF,TGCGCCAGCGGAACCCGGACAGGTTCTGATCGTGAGACCCAGTACTTC
TRBV12-3/TRBV12-4,many,-,TRBJ2-7,CASSFGGGYEQYF,TGTGCCAGCAGTTTTGGGGGAGGCTACGAGCAGTACTTC
TRBV9,few,-,TRBJ2-2,CASSGDSTSGRTNTGELFF,TGTGCCAGCAGCGGAGACTCCACGAGTGGCAGAACGAACACCGGGGAGCTGTTTTTT
TRBV27,many,TRBD2,TRBJ2-2,CASSLGTSGNTGELFF,TGTGCCAGCAGTCTCGGGACTAGCGGAAACACCGGGGAGCTGTTTTTT